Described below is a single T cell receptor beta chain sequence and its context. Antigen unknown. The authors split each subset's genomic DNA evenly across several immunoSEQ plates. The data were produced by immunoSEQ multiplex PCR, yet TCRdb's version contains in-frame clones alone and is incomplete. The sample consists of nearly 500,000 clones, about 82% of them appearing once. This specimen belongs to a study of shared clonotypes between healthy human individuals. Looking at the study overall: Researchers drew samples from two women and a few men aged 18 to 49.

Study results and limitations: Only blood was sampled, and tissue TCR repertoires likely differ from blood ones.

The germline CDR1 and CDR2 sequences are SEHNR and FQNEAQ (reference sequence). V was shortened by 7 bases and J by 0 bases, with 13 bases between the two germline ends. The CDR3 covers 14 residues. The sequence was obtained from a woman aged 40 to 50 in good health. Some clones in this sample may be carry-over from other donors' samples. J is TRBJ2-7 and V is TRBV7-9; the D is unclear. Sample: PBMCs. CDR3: CASNPGPSSYEQYF. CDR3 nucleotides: TGTGCCAGCAACCCGGGCCCTAGCTCCTACGAGCAGTACTTC.